This T cell receptor (beta chain) was documented in a study of T cell changes during pregnancy in multiple sclerosis. TCRdb's table, derived via immunoSEQ multiplex PCR, lists solely in-frame clones and lacks some. The sample has around 33,000 clones, about 87% seen once. Unmatched junction bases numbered 10, after V lost 7 bases and J lost 9 bases. CDR1 and CDR2 (germline): SGHRS, YFSETQ. This CDR3 is 14 amino acids long. This receptor was taken from a female donor with multiple sclerosis, enrolled in a pregnancy study. The chain is built from TRBV5-1 and TRBJ2-2, with TRBD1 matching 9 bases. The source material was CD8+ T cells from peripheral blood mononuclear cells, sampled before pregnancy. The CDR3, as DNA: TGCGCCAGCGGCCCACAGGGGGCTCTTCGGGAGCTGTTTTTT. The encoded protein is CASGPQGALRELFF.